The 26 T cell receptor beta chains given below trace back to one sample, sequenced in a study of shared clonotypes between healthy human individuals. Clones were sequenced by immunoSEQ multiplex PCR, and TCRdb holds only the in-frame ones, with some missing. This table holds about 2 million clones, approximately 95% found once. Terminally differentiated effector memory CD45RA+ cells were excluded from the naive CD8 cells, which were CD45RO-negative and positively selected for CCR7. The material sequenced was naive CD8+ T cells sorted from blood. The receptors here all came from a man younger than 35 in good health.

The gene calls are TRBV6-5 and TRBJ2-1; TRBD1 matches at 7 bases. V lost 5 bases and J lost 5; bases outside the gene matches: 3. Germline V lookup: CDR1 MNHEY, CDR2 SVGAGI. This CDR3 is 13 amino acids long. CDR3 nucleotide sequence: TGTGCCAGCAGTCAGACAGGGCACAATGAGCAGTTCTTC. This sequence encodes CASSQTGHNEQFF.

The V call is TRBV13, the J call TRBJ2-3, with TRBD2 identical over 7 bases. CDR1 and CDR2 from the germline V gene are PRHDT and FYEKMQ (reference sequence). The CDR3 is 15 amino acids. J gave up 6 bases and V 5 bases, and 11 bases lay outside the gene matches. CDR3 region: CASSPTSVWGDTQYF. The CDR3 DNA is TGTGCCAGCAGCCCCACTAGCGTCTGGGGGGATACGCAGTATTTT.

V and J are TRBV7-2 and TRBJ1-1, with no clear D. With 2 bases removed from V and 0 bases from J, the gap between germline ends came to 7 bases. In germline, CDR1 is SGHTA, CDR2 FQGNSA. The CDR3 totals 14 residues. The DNA of the CDR3 is TGTGCCAGCAGCTTAAGACTGCTGAACACTGAAGCTTTCTTT. It encodes CASSLRLLNTEAFF.

The CDR3 sequence: CASSSGTINTEAFF. The CDR3, as DNA: TGCGCCAGCAGCTCGGGGACAATTAACACTGAAGCTTTCTTT. The V call is TRBV5-1, the J call TRBJ1-1; the D gene is possibly TRBD1 (6 bases). Germline V lookup: CDR1 SGHRS, CDR2 YFSETQ. Trimming cost V 3 bases and J 2 bases, with 11 bases left between them. CDR3 size: 14 residues.

This clone was recorded once. V usage is TRBV6-1 and J usage is TRBJ2-7, with TRBD1 as a possible D gene (6 bases). CDR3 length: 17 amino acids. Per the germline V gene, CDR1 is MNHNS and CDR2 is SASEGT. The ends were cut back, 2 bases at V and 3 bases at J, with 20 bases in the middle. This CDR3 is CASSEPPLKKGDYEQYF. The CDR3 nucleotides read TGTGCCAGCAGTGAACCCCCCCTTAAAAAGGGGGACTACGAGCAGTACTTC.

Turning to this clone: One end of the junction is discordant with germline, which a read error may explain. The genes are TRBV7-7 and TRBJ1-2; D is unclear. The length of the CDR3 is 15 residues. The germline CDR1 and CDR2 sequences are SSHAT and FNYEAQ (reference sequence). The CDR3 sequence: CASSFETRATGGYTF. CDR3 coding DNA: TGTGCTAGCAGCTTTGAAACCCGGGCGACGGGCGGCTACACCTTC.

This chain connects TRBV28 to TRBJ2-7, with D maybe TRBD1 (6 bases). The CDR3 contains 14 residues. Per the germline V gene, CDR1 is MDHEN and CDR2 is SYDVKM. V was cut by 4 bases and J by 3 bases, with 13 bases left in between. The CDR3, as DNA: TGTGCCAGCAGTTGGCAGGGGTTTCTCTACGAGCAGTACTTC. Protein product: CASSWQGFLYEQYF. Full variable domain (remainder filled in from reference TRBV28 and TRBJ2-7): DVKVTQSSRYLVKRTGEKVFLECVQDMDHENMFWYRQDPGLGLRLIYFSYDVKMKEKGDIPEGYSVSREKKERFSLILESASTNQTSMYLCASSWQGFLYEQYFGPGTRLTVT.

V is TRBV14 and J is TRBJ2-5; D unclear. V lost 0 bases, J lost 0 bases, and 8 bases lay in between. This CDR3 comprises 15 residues. Germline-derived CDR1 and CDR2 are SGHDN and FVKESK. CDR3 region: CASSQDYPYQETQYF. The CDR3 nucleotides are TGTGCCAGCAGCCAAGATTACCCGTACCAAGAGACCCAGTACTTC.

This clone was found once. The chain couples TRBV30 to TRBJ1-5, with D perhaps TRBD1 (5 bases). CDR3 length: 14 amino acids. The germline V and J ends were trimmed by 3 bases and 0 bases, with 9 bases remaining between them. CDR1 GTSNPN and CDR2 SVGIG come from the germline V gene (reference sequence). The CDR3, as DNA: TGTGCCTGGAGCGGAGACAGTAGCAATCAGCCCCAGCATTTT. Translating it yields CAWSGDSSNQPQHF.

Comment on this clone: Other DNA sequences in this sample translate to the same CDR3. This chain connects TRBV4-1 to TRBJ2-1; D not resolved. The CDR3 totals 13 residues. Germline lookup yields CDR1 MGHRA and CDR2 YSYEKL. Trimming pared 3 bases from V and 8 bases from J, leaving 11 bases between. The CDR3 loop is CASSQGTSYEQFF. The CDR3 DNA reads as TGCGCCAGCAGCCAGGGAACTTCTTATGAGCAGTTCTTC.

The chain links TRBV7-9 to TRBJ1-6; D gene uncertain. Germline V CDR1 and CDR2: SEHNR, FQNEAQ (reference sequence). CDR3 length: 16 amino acids. V lost 0 bases to trimming and J lost 6 bases, with 12 bases between them. CDR3 region: CASSLAALGPNSPLHF. The CDR3 nucleotides read TGTGCCAGCAGCTTAGCGGCCTTAGGGCCTAATTCACCCCTCCACTTT.

V gene TRBV6-1 combines with J gene TRBJ1-2; 12 bases are a match to TRBD1. The V and J ends lost 2 bases and 2 bases, in that order; junction bases with no gene match: 9. Germline loops: CDR1 MNHNS, CDR2 SASEGT. The length of the CDR3 is 18 residues. This chain's CDR3 is CASSEIYLGQGANYGYTF. CDR3 nucleotide sequence: TGTGCCAGCAGTGAAATCTATTTGGGACAGGGGGCAAACTATGGCTACACCTTC.

In this sample, this clone turned up once. The chain has TRBV30 and TRBJ2-5, with D possibly TRBD2 on 5 matching bases. The closer fit of TRBJ2-7 to the DNA end suggests the J call may be wrong. Germline values: CDR1 GTSNPN, CDR2 SVGIG (reference sequence). The CDR3 is 13 residues long. Here the CDR3 DNA reads TGTGCCTGGATCCGTCCCGGGAAGTACGAGCAGTACTTC. Translating it yields CAWIRPGKYEQYF.

The chain links TRBV2 to TRBJ2-1; 9 bases align to TRBD2. Germline V gives CDR1 SNHLY, CDR2 FYNNEI. There are 17 residues in the CDR3. The trim removed 4 bases at V and 1 base at J, leaving 8 bases unmatched. The CDR3 coding sequence is TGTGCCAGCAGTGGTCGAACTAGCGGGCGGTCCTACAATGAGCAGTTCTTC. Protein product: CASSGRTSGRSYNEQFF.

On this clone: This specimen includes other DNA sequences encoding the same CDR3. V and J are TRBV9 and TRBJ2-3; D is unclear. Trimming took 3 bases from V and 5 from J, leaving 7 bases between them. CDR1 is SGDLS and CDR2 is YYNGEE in the germline V gene. This CDR3 is built from 12 residues. The CDR3: CASSAAGDTQYF. CDR3 nucleotides: TGTGCCAGCAGCGCAGCTGGAGATACGCAGTATTTT.

The rearrangement joins TRBV4-1 to TRBJ1-1; no firm D call. Germline V gives CDR1 MGHRA, CDR2 YSYEKL. The CDR3 extends over 14 amino acids. Trimming took off 0 bases at V and 4 bases at J, with 9 bases between the two ends. Here the CDR3 reads CASSQDEGRTEAFF. The CDR3 nucleotides read TGCGCCAGCAGCCAAGACGAGGGTCGCACTGAAGCTTTCTTT.

The J gene is TRBJ1-6, the V gene TRBV2, with D tentatively TRBD1 (6 bases). Germline assignment: CDR1 SNHLY and CDR2 FYNNEI. The V and J ends lost 0 bases and 4 bases respectively, with 19 bases between them. CDR3 length: 19 residues. The CDR3 DNA is TGTGCCAGCAGTGAAGCTGAGGACAGAACCGAAGCATATAATTCACCCCTCCACTTT. Its protein product is CASSEAEDRTEAYNSPLHF.

This clone was seen a few times. The chain's CDR3 is CASSRLGLAGDYEQYF. The CDR3, as DNA: TGCGCCAGCAGCCGCCTCGGACTAGCGGGAGACTACGAGCAGTACTTC. The rearrangement joins TRBV4-1 to TRBJ2-7, with 13 bases aligning to TRBD2. J gave up 3 bases and V 4 bases, and 6 bases lay outside the gene matches. Germline V lookup: CDR1 MGHRA, CDR2 YSYEKL. The CDR3 is 16 residues long.

The table lists this clone with a few counts. The J gene is TRBJ1-5, the V gene TRBV5-4; D gene unclear. V was clipped by 1 base and J by 0 bases, with 5 bases between them. This CDR3 region has 14 residues. Looked up from germline, CDR1 is SGHNT and CDR2 is YYREEE (reference sequence). CDR3 residues: CASSLFSSNQPQHF. CDR3 nucleotides: TGTGCCAGCAGCTTGTTTTCTAGCAATCAGCCCCAGCATTTT.

The V and J genes are TRBV25-1 and TRBJ2-7; 9 nucleotides align to TRBD2. In germline, CDR1 is MGHDK, CDR2 SYGVNS. There are 16 residues in the CDR3. Unmatched junction bases numbered 6, after V lost 1 base and J lost 2 bases. CDR3 amino acids: CASSESGGGGAYEQYF. CDR3 coding DNA: TGTGCCAGCAGTGAATCGGGAGGCGGGGGGGCCTACGAGCAGTACTTC.

The V and J genes are TRBV7-9 and TRBJ2-3, with 7 bases lining up with TRBD1. CDR1 is SEHNR, CDR2 FQNEAQ, per germline (reference sequence). This CDR3 has 15 amino acids. The junction had 11 bases not matched to a gene; V was cut back by 5 bases and J by 6 bases. The CDR3 loop reads CASSENEGASDTQYF. In DNA form, the CDR3 reads TGTGCCAGCAGCGAAAACGAGGGGGCGAGCGATACGCAGTATTTT.

The V and J genes are TRBV9 and TRBJ2-3; D perhaps matches TRBD2 (6 bases). Per the germline V gene, CDR1 is SGDLS and CDR2 is YYNGEE. The V end lost 1 base, the J end lost 0 bases, and 15 bases lay between the germline ends. The CDR3 consists of 17 residues. CDR3 sequence reads: CASSVMGLRSSTDTQYF. The DNA of the CDR3 is TGTGCCAGCAGCGTAATGGGACTTCGTTCTAGCACAGATACGCAGTATTTT.

This sequence joins TRBV27 and TRBJ1-1; D is perhaps TRBD1 (6 bases). Germline CDR1 reads MNHEY; CDR2 reads SMNVEV (reference sequence). The CDR3 is 13 amino acids. Trimming cost V 6 bases and J 3 bases, with 11 bases left between them. The CDR3 nucleotides read TGTGCCAGCAGATATACAGGGCACACTGAAGCTTTCTTT. Translating gives CASRYTGHTEAFF.

This rearrangement joins TRBV5-1 to TRBJ2-3, with no clear D. The V end lost 4 bases, the J end lost 3 bases, and 6 bases lay between the germline ends. CDR3 length equals 12 residues. Germline CDR1 SGHRS, CDR2 YFSETQ. As DNA, the CDR3 is TGCGCCAGCAGCCCGGAAACAGATACGCAGTATTTT. Translation gives CASSPETDTQYF.

This chain links TRBV25-1 with TRBJ2-1; D call uncertain. The ends were cut back, 7 bases at V and 9 bases at J, with 10 bases in the middle. Germline V gene sequence: CDR1 MGHDK, CDR2 SYGVNS. This CDR3 spans 11 amino acids. CDR3 amino acids: CASTNVIEQFF. As DNA, the CDR3 is TGTGCCAGCACCAACGTAATTGAGCAGTTCTTC.

The V gene is TRBV4-1, the J gene TRBJ2-2; a possible D gene is TRBD2 (6 bases). The CDR3 loop spans 14 amino acids. Germline V CDR1 and CDR2: MGHRA, YSYEKL. V was cut by 4 bases and J by 4 bases, with 10 bases left in between. This chain's CDR3 is CASSPLGGTGELFF. The CDR3 DNA reads TGCGCCAGCAGCCCCTTGGGGGGCACCGGGGAGCTGTTTTTT.